This is a list of T cell receptor beta chains from one sample in a study of blood T cell repertoires in COVID-19. Produced via immunoSEQ multiplex PCR; TCRdb's table is partial and in-frame only. Of fewer than 200,000 clones listed, about 81% are singletons. The source material was PBMCs or T cells enriched from blood (not recorded which). Receptors were obtained from a man aged 50-60 years who had recovered from COVID-19. The CDR3 runs from the conserved cysteine through the conserved F or W. The order of the fields is D gene, CDR3 length, J gene, V gene, clone size, CDR3 DNA, CDR3 protein. The D gene is left open where the match is weak. Not all rows give a size; the values are once, few, many and, for expanded clones, a class.

NA	11	TRBJ1-5	TRBV20-1	NA	TGCAGTGCTAACGGGGGGGGGCCCCAGCATTTT	CSANGGGPQHF
NA	15	TRBJ1-2	TRBV5-1	NA	TGCGCCAGCAGCTTGGGACAGGCCAAAGGAGGTGGCTACACCTTC	CASSLGQAKGGGYTF
NA	14	TRBJ2-7	TRBV5-4	NA	TGTGCCAGCAGCGCTGATAGAACCTCCTACGAGCAGTACTTC	CASSADRTSYEQYF
TRBD2	17	TRBJ2-1	TRBV27	NA	TGTGCCAGCAGTTTCCGAACTAGCGGGGGGGCCAGGAATGAGCAGTTCTTC	CASSFRTSGGARNEQFF
NA	14	TRBJ1-4	TRBV19	NA	TGTGCCACCACTATTAGGCAGGGGACTGAAAAACTGTTTTTT	CATTIRQGTEKLFF
TRBD2	15	TRBJ2-7	TRBV5-4	NA	TGTGCCAGCAGCCCCAATGCGGGGGGATCCTACGAGCAGTACTTC	CASSPNAGGSYEQYF
TRBD1	14	TRBJ2-7	TRBV29-1	NA	TGCAGCGTTGGGCCGGGACAGGGGTCCTACGAGCAGTACTTC	CSVGPGQGSYEQYF
TRBD2	15	TRBJ2-3	TRBV19	NA	TGTGCCAGTAGCGGTAGAGCGGGGGTCACAGATACGCAGTATTTT	CASSGRAGVTDTQYF
NA	13	TRBJ1-6	TRBV2	NA	TGTGCCAGCAGTGACGGCGGAAGTTCACCCCTCCACTTT	CASSDGGSSPLHF
TRBD2	16	TRBJ2-3	TRBV7-8	NA	TGTGCCAGCAGCGAATACTCTAGCGGGGGTACAGATACGCAGTATTTT	CASSEYSSGGTDTQYF
NA	12	TRBJ1-2	TRBV20-1	NA	TGCAGTGCTAGTAGCGGACCATATGGCTACACCTTC	CSASSGPYGYTF
TRBD1	14	TRBJ1-2	TRBV19	NA	TGTGCCATCTCAGACAGGGGGGAGAACTATGGCTACACCTTC	CAISDRGENYGYTF
TRBD2	16	TRBJ2-3	TRBV5-1	NA	TGCGCCAGCAGCCCGCTAGCGGGGGGTATGACAGATACGCAGTATTTT	CASSPLAGGMTDTQYF
TRBD1	15	TRBJ1-1	TRBV7-2	NA	TGTGCCAGCAGCATTAGGACAGGGAGTAACACTGAAGCTTTCTTT	CASSIRTGSNTEAFF
TRBD1	15	TRBJ2-1	TRBV7-3	once	TGTGCCAGCAGCGCGGTCCCGGGACAGGGTAATGAGCAGTTCTTC	CASSAVPGQGNEQFF
TRBD1	15	TRBJ2-2	TRBV14	NA	TGTGCCAGCAGCCAAATCCCAGGGGGAACCGGGGAGCTGTTTTTT	CASSQIPGGTGELFF
TRBD1	19	TRBJ1-4	TRBV4-1	NA	TGCGCCAGCAGCCAAGATCCGGGACAGGGGATATCGGCTAATGAAAAACTGTTTTTT	CASSQDPGQGISANEKLFF